The T cell receptor (beta chain) described here comes from a study of T cell clonality in common variable immunodeficiency. Equal genomic DNA amounts from CVID and control samples were sequenced. Here immunoSEQ multiplex PCR was the method, and the copy in TCRdb shows in-frame clones only, minus some. The sample yields 40,000 to 45,000 clones, without any singletons. Whole-study findings and limits: Reportedly, TCR beta sequences from common variable immunodeficiency showed fewer deletions and N-nucleotide insertions.

This clone was observed many times. The antigen is undetermined. The read is 3 residues too short to cover the CDR3 end, so that end is filled in from the germline J gene. Each donor provided about 5 to 8.5 ml of heparinized whole blood. Germline CDR1 is SGHRS and CDR2 is YFSETQ. V was clipped by 4 bases and J by 0 bases, with 19 bases between them. The CDR3 spans 17 residues. The chain is built from TRBV5-1 and TRBJ1-2; TRBD1 is a possible D gene (6 bases). The source is a person between 18 and 70 years old in good health. Sequences were obtained from peripheral blood mononuclear cells. CDR3 DNA, as far as it was read: TGCGCCAGCAGCCCGCGAGAAGGGGGAGGAACTAACTATGGC. This sequence encodes CASSPREGGGTNYG. The entire CDR3 is CASSPREGGGTNYGYTF.